Below are 14 T cell receptor beta chains sequenced from a single sample in a study of radiotherapy plus CTLA-4 blockade in lung cancer (dated by TCRdb to the late 2010s). Receptors were amplified or captured by the immunoSEQ multiplex PCR assay. TCRdb took this table from immuneACCESS and kept in-frame rearrangements with V and J called. Such tables lack part of the clones; where checked against another copy, unresolved V genes explain under half of the gap, and the rest is unexplained. For this sample the table gives tens of thousands of clones, of which about 87% were detected only once. The leading ten clones occupy approximately 15% of the sample. This specimen consisted of peripheral blood, obtained from a patient treated with radiotherapy plus ipilimumab. The receptors stem from a human donor with non-small cell lung cancer that progressed on radiotherapy plus ipilimumab.

V and J are TRBV18 and TRBJ1-4; no definite D call. Germline V gives CDR1 KGHSH, CDR2 LQKENI. The V end was cut by 1 base, the J end by 1 base, with 13 bases between. The CDR3 is 17 residues long. CDR3 residues: CASSPLRTGGTNEKLFF. The CDR3 DNA sequence: TGTGCCAGCTCACCACTGAGGACGGGCGGAACTAATGAAAAACTGTTTTTT.

V and J are TRBV15 and TRBJ2-5; 11 nucleotides agree with TRBD2. With 0 bases clipped from V and 1 base from J, the junction kept 7 bases outside the gene matches. The CDR3 is 18 residues long. Germline V gene data show CDR1 as LNHNV and CDR2 as YYDKDF (reference sequence). The CDR3 loop reads CATSREWGLAETQETQYF. The CDR3 DNA reads as TGTGCCACCAGCAGAGAATGGGGACTAGCGGAGACCCAAGAGACCCAGTACTTC.

The V call is TRBV5-4, the J call TRBJ1-2; the match to TRBD1 covers 9 bases. The CDR3 is 14 amino acids. The J segment lost 8 bases and the V segment lost 2 bases, leaving 7 bases of the junction unmatched. CDR1 and CDR2 from the germline V gene are SGHNT and YYREEE (reference sequence). In DNA, the CDR3 is TGTGCCAGCAGCTTTCGGGACAGGGACGAGGGCTACACCTTC. It yields the protein CASSFRDRDEGYTF.

This rearrangement joins TRBV18 to TRBJ1-1; tentative D call: TRBD1 (5 bases). Between the trimmed V and J ends, which lost 3 bases and 9 bases, there was a span of 11 bases. This CDR3 contains 12 residues. The germline V gene has CDR1 KGHSH and CDR2 LQKENI. The CDR3, as DNA: TGTGCCAGCTCACCCCGGGGCCTTAAAGCTTTCTTT. It translates to CASSPRGLKAFF.

The CDR3 sequence is CASSFLMDYEQYF. CDR3 bases: TGTGCCAGCAGCTTCTTGATGGACTACGAGCAGTACTTC. The chain links TRBV7-2 to TRBJ2-7; D is uncertain. Germline-derived CDR1 and CDR2 are SGHTA and FQGNSA. This CDR3 is 13 amino acids long. V shed 3 bases and J shed 3 bases, with 9 bases lying between them.

A few counts support this clone. The V gene is TRBV7-3, the J gene TRBJ2-3; 8 bases agree with TRBD1. The V and J ends lost 5 bases and 1 base, in that order; junction bases with no gene match: 5. The length of the CDR3 is 15 residues. Germline V gene data show CDR1 as SGHTA and CDR2 as FQGTGA. Here the CDR3 reads CASSATGAGTDTQYF. The CDR3 nucleotides read TGTGCCAGCAGCGCGACAGGGGCGGGCACAGATACGCAGTATTTT.

Concerning this clone itself: Other DNA sequences in the sample encode the same CDR3. V is TRBV9 and J is TRBJ2-4; D could derive from TRBD1 or TRBD2 (5 bases each). The V gene lost 6 bases and the J gene lost 9 bases, with 22 bases spanning the gap. CDR1 is SGDLS, CDR2 YYNGEE, per germline. This CDR3 is 15 amino acids long. The CDR3 loop reads CASTRGETALGIQYF. The CDR3 DNA follows: TGTGCCAGCACGCGAGGGGAGACAGCTCTCGGCATTCAGTACTTC. Full variable domain (missing parts from reference TRBV9 and TRBJ2-4): DSGVTQTPKHLITATGQRVTLRCSPRSGDLSVYWYQQSLDQGLQFLIQYYNGEERAKGNILERFSAQQFPDLHSELNLSSLELGDSALYFCASTRGETALGIQYFGAGTRLSVL.

The chain recombines TRBV15 with TRBJ1-2, with a possible D match to TRBD1 (5 bases). Germline V gene sequence: CDR1 LNHNV, CDR2 YYDKDF (reference sequence). Trimming took off 1 base at V and 7 bases at J, with 16 bases between the two ends. This CDR3 has 15 amino acids. DNA for the CDR3: TGTGCCACCAGCAGAGTTGTGGGGGACGTTGGTGGCTACACCTTC. It specifies CATSRVVGDVGGYTF. Full variable domain (missing parts from reference TRBV15 and TRBJ1-2): DAMVIQNPRYQVTQFGKPVTLSCSQTLNHNVMYWYQQKSSQAPKLLFHYYDKDFNNEADTPDNFQSRRPNTSFCFLDIRSPGLGDTAMYLCATSRVVGDVGGYTFGSGTRLTVV.

The chain is built from TRBV2 and TRBJ2-5; TRBD2 is a possible D gene (8 bases). This CDR3 comprises 14 residues. Germline lookup yields CDR1 SNHLY and CDR2 FYNNEI. Trimming took off 6 bases at V and 5 bases at J, with 16 bases between the two ends. The CDR3 DNA follows: TGTGCCAGCAGCCCGGGAGGGGGCTTTGAGACCCAGTACTTC. Its protein is CASSPGGGFETQYF.

V gene TRBV4-2 combines with J gene TRBJ2-3, with TRBD2 identical over 7 bases. CDR1 LGHNA and CDR2 YNFKEQ come from the germline V gene. The ends lost 0 bases at V and 7 bases at J; junction bases unmatched: 10. This CDR3 is built from 16 residues. The CDR3 nucleotides are TGTGCCAGCAGCCAAGAGCGCGGGAGAGCCGAGAATACGCAGTATTTT. This encodes CASSQERGRAENTQYF.

This clone was found a few times. The rearrangement links TRBV7-2 to TRBJ1-2, with 7 bases lining up with TRBD1. There are 15 residues in the CDR3. Unmatched junction bases numbered 12, after V lost 5 bases and J lost 6 bases. Germline V CDR1 and CDR2: SGHTA, FQGNSA. The CDR3 nucleotides are TGTGCCAGCAGCCCGAGACCCGACAGGGCAGATGGCTACACCTTC. Amino acid sequence: CASSPRPDRADGYTF.

The genes are TRBV15 and TRBJ2-7, with 8 bases matching TRBD1. The CDR3 is 14 residues long. J was trimmed by 4 bases and V by 5 bases; bases with no gene match: 7. CDR1 and CDR2 (germline): LNHNV, YYDKDF (reference sequence). The CDR3 DNA reads TGTGCCACCAGCGGAAGGGACAGGACTTACGAGCAGTACTTC. Translation gives CATSGRDRTYEQYF.

The chain combines TRBV19 with TRBJ1-2, with a weak D call TRBD1 (6 bases). There are 15 residues in the CDR3. Trimming removed 5 bases at V and 1 base at J, with 14 bases between. Germline lookup yields CDR1 LNHDA and CDR2 SQIVND (reference sequence). CDR3 nucleotide sequence: TGTGCCAGTAGTTTACTAGGACAGATTAACTATGGCTACACCTTC. It is translated as CASSLLGQINYGYTF.

The genes are TRBV6-5 and TRBJ2-2, with no clear D. Deletions cut 6 bases from V and 6 bases from J, with 11 bases between. This CDR3 region has 13 residues. CDR1 is MNHEY, CDR2 SVGAGI, per germline. The CDR3 reads CASRRHGAGELFF. The CDR3, as DNA: TGTGCCAGCAGGCGTCACGGCGCCGGGGAGCTGTTTTTT.